These 5 T cell receptor beta chains originate from one sample sequenced in a study of blood T cell repertoires in COVID-19. Only in-frame clones appear in the TCRdb table, and some are missing; sequencing was by immunoSEQ multiplex PCR. The sample lists fewer than 300,000 clones, more than 85% occurring once. The material sequenced was peripheral blood. Source of these receptors: a man aged 25 to 40 with acute or convalescent COVID-19.

The chain recombines TRBV15 with TRBJ2-2; D is uncertain. The CDR3 covers 16 residues. Germline V gene lookup returns CDR1 LNHNV and CDR2 YYDKDF (reference sequence). Trimming took 0 bases from V and 1 from J, leaving 9 bases between them. The CDR3 sequence: CATSRDRARNTGELFF. The CDR3, as DNA: TGTGCCACCAGCAGAGATAGAGCCCGGAACACCGGGGAGCTGTTTTTT.

This clone was observed at least ten times. The chain combines TRBV30 with TRBJ2-7; TRBD2 aligns across 8 bases. The CDR3 extends over 13 amino acids. Germline loops: CDR1 GTSNPN, CDR2 SVGIG (reference sequence). With 8 bases clipped from V and 2 bases from J, the junction kept 8 bases outside the gene matches. The DNA of the CDR3 is TGTGCCAGCTCAGGACTAGCAGCCTACGAGCAGTACTTC. It translates to CASSGLAAYEQYF.

This chain joins TRBV10-1 and TRBJ1-6; D ambiguous. The CDR3 consists of 13 residues. The V and J ends lost 10 bases and 8 bases respectively, with 15 bases between them. Per the germline V gene, CDR1 is WNHNN and CDR2 is SYGVQD (reference sequence). CDR3 bases: TGCGCCACTTCACCGAATAGAGATTCACCCCTCCACTTT. Its translation is CATSPNRDSPLHF.

This rearrangement joins TRBV6-6 to TRBJ1-4; 7 nucleotides align to TRBD1. CDR3 length equals 15 residues. The trim removed 5 bases at V and 3 bases at J, leaving 6 bases unmatched. The germline gives CDR1 MNHNY, CDR2 SVGAGI (reference sequence). The CDR3 spells CASSDRTGPNEKLFF. CDR3 bases: TGTGCCAGCAGTGACAGGACAGGCCCTAATGAAAAACTGTTTTTT.

The chain has TRBV11-2 and TRBJ2-1; D is unresolved. V lost 5 bases and J lost 7, with 6 bases in between. Germline-derived CDR1 and CDR2 are SGHAT and FQNNGV. This CDR3 region has 11 residues. CDR3 in amino acids: CASSVLNEQFF. The CDR3 nucleotides read TGTGCCAGCAGCGTCCTTAATGAGCAGTTCTTC.